This T cell receptor beta chain derives from a study of blood T cell repertoires in COVID-19. Study background: Spain, Italy and the United States supplied samples that represented acute and convalescent COVID-19.

CDR3 length: 14 residues. CDR1 SEHNR and CDR2 FQNEAQ come from the germline V gene (reference sequence). J gave up 5 bases and V 5 bases, and 5 bases lay outside the gene matches. Study processing details: Reference gene primer amplification gave nucleated cell count estimates. Measured with immunoSEQ multiplex PCR; TCRdb has only the in-frame clones, and not every one. Clone size and V and J calls were adopted from that table, with D and trimming inferred from the DNA. The sample lists approximately 5,000 clones, roughly 80% occurring once. The clonotype comes from a man between 65 and 79 years old with active COVID-19. Specimen: peripheral blood. The rearrangement uses TRBV7-9 and TRBJ1-4, with 7 bases lining up with TRBD1. CDR3 bases: TGTGCCAGCAGCCGACAGGGTTTCAATGAAAAACTGTTTTTT. Residues: CASSRQGFNEKLFF. Filled out from reference TRBV7-9 and TRBJ1-4, the complete variable domain reads DTGVSQNPRHKITKRGQNVTFRCDPISEHNRLYWYRQTLGQGPEFLTYFQNEAQLEKSRLLSDRFSAERPKGSFSTLEIQRTEQGDSAMYLCASSRQGFNEKLFFGSGTQLSVL.